The 29 T cell receptor beta chains below all came from one sample that was sequenced in a study of T cells in Graves' hyperthyroidism and ophthalmopathy. The source material, RNA transcripts, was used to amplify TCR beta CDR3 regions. The HTBI primer set drove a first-round RT-PCR of the TCR CDR3. MiXCR, applied by TCRdb to the multiplex PCR reads, yields one record per CDR3 protein. The sample holds under 550,000 distinct CDR3 sequences, roughly 15% seen once. Sequenced input: blood. These receptor sequences come from a woman aged 18-29 years with Graves' hyperthyroidism.

The chain joins TRBV5-1 to TRBJ2-5; a possible D gene is TRBD1 (6 bases). The CDR3 totals 15 residues. Per germline, CDR1 SGHRS and CDR2 YFSETQ. V was pared by 0 bases and J by 0 bases, with 9 bases between. The CDR3 sequence is CASSLGQGNQETQYF. The CDR3 coding sequence is TGCGCCAGCAGCTTGGGCCAGGGGAACCAAGAGACCCAGTACTTC.

The chain is built from TRBV2 and TRBJ2-2; TRBD2 matches at 11 bases. CDR3 size: 15 residues. The V gene's germline CDR1 is SNHLY and CDR2 FYNNEI. The V and J ends lost 4 bases and 6 bases, in that order; junction bases with no gene match: 4. The CDR3 here is CASSVVSGRAGELFF. In DNA, the CDR3 is TGTGCCAGCAGTGTTGTTAGCGGGAGGGCCGGGGAGCTGTTTTTT.

V gene TRBV9 combines with J gene TRBJ2-3; 9 nucleotides match TRBD1. V dropped 0 bases and J dropped 5; count of bases not matched to a gene: 7. Germline CDR1 is SGDLS and CDR2 is YYNGEE. CDR3 length: 16 amino acids. Here the CDR3 reads CASSVAGTGQGDTQYF. The CDR3 nucleotides read TGTGCCAGCAGCGTAGCCGGGACAGGGCAGGGAGATACGCAGTATTTT. The complete variable domain, with remaining parts taken from reference TRBV9 and TRBJ2-3, reads DSGVTQTPKHLITATGQRVTLRCSPRSGDLSVYWYQQSLDQGLQFLIQYYNGEERAKGNILERFSAQQFPDLHSELNLSSLELGDSALYFCASSVAGTGQGDTQYFGPGTRLTVL.

In the case of this clonotype: A much more abundant neighbour one base away suggests this may be a read error. The genes are TRBV2 and TRBJ1-1; 8 nucleotides align to TRBD1. Germline V gene data show CDR1 as SNHLY and CDR2 as FYNNEI. CDR3 length: 12 residues. DNA for the CDR3: TGTGCCGGCAGGGGGGGGACAGGTGAAGCTTTCTTT. Its translation: CAGRGGTGEAFF.

The sample holds one count of this clonotype. The chain links TRBV7-6 to TRBJ2-1; 10 nucleotides align to TRBD2. V was pared by 4 bases and J by 12 bases, with 15 bases of the junction left unmatched. Germline V lookup: CDR1 SGHVS, CDR2 FNYEAQ. The CDR3 extends over 16 amino acids. For the CDR3, the DNA is TGTGCCAGCAGCTCTGGACTAGCGGCACATACGGATACGCAGTTCTTC. Translating gives CASSSGLAAHTDTQFF.

The table lists this clonotype with many counts. CDR3 region: CASSQVDANTEAFF. CDR3 sequence (DNA): TGTGCCAGCAGCCAAGTGGACGCGAACACTGAAGCTTTCTTT. The V and J genes are TRBV3-1 and TRBJ1-1, with D unresolved. Looked up from germline, CDR1 is LGHDT and CDR2 is YNNKEL (reference sequence). Trimming removed 1 base at V and 1 base at J, with 7 bases between. The CDR3 contains 14 residues.

This clonotype was detected ten times or more. The chain employs TRBV5-1 and TRBJ2-3, with D hard to call. The CDR3 has 14 residues. Trimming cost V 1 base and J 4 bases, with 10 bases left between them. CDR1 and CDR2 (germline): SGHRS, YFSETQ. The CDR3 loop is CASSLNRPPDTQYF. The DNA of the CDR3 is TGCGCCAGCAGCTTGAACCGCCCGCCAGATACGCAGTATTTT.

As concerns this clonotype: This could be a read error, since a much larger clone is one nucleotide away. The rearrangement uses TRBV7-2 and TRBJ1-5, with D uncertain. Matching the DNA end better, TRBJ2-3 makes the J call doubtful. Germline V gives CDR1 SGHTA, CDR2 FQGNSA. This CDR3 spans 14 amino acids. For the CDR3, the DNA is TGTGCCAGCAGCTCGGGTCTCAGCAATCAGCCCCAGTATTTT. This encodes CASSSGLSNQPQYF.

Details on this clonotype: A much larger clone differs from this one at a single base, so this may be a read error. The V call is TRBV12-3 or TRBV12-4, the J call TRBJ1-1; D ambiguous. CDR3 length: 13 residues. V was clipped by 1 base and J by 11 bases, with 14 bases between them. The CDR3 sequence is CASSLVGPGEAFF. CDR3 coding DNA: TGTGCCAGCAGTTTAGTCGGCCCGGGCGAGGCTTTCTTT.

In this sample, this clonotype turned up many times. The V call is TRBV28, the J call TRBJ2-7; TRBD1 is a possible D gene (5 bases). Germline V gene lookup returns CDR1 MDHEN and CDR2 SYDVKM. This CDR3 is built from 12 residues. V lost 2 bases and J 5 bases, leaving 7 bases between the germline ends. The CDR3 here is CASSLRTHEQYF. CDR3 coding DNA: TGTGCCAGCAGTTTAAGGACACACGAGCAGTACTTC.

This clonotype was seen a few times. J is TRBJ2-2 and V is TRBV4-3; the D is unclear. The CDR3 runs 17 residues. Looked up from germline, CDR1 is LGHNA and CDR2 is YSLEER. Trimming left V 0 bases short and J 1 base short, with 12 bases between. CDR3 loop: CASSQDYPLGNTGELFF. CDR3 bases: TGCGCCAGCAGCCAAGATTATCCCCTAGGGAACACCGGGGAGCTGTTTTTT.

This clonotype was recorded many times. This CDR3 is CAAGGEQGTGELFF. In nucleotides, the CDR3 is TGTGCCGCTGGGGGGGAGCAGGGCACCGGGGAGCTGTTTTTT. The genes are TRBV5-5 and TRBJ2-2; 7 nucleotides agree with TRBD2. Germline CDR1 SGHKS, CDR2 YYEKEE (reference sequence). This CDR3 is 14 amino acids long. With V trimmed by 10 bases and J by 4 bases, 10 bases remained unmatched.

The table lists this clonotype with a few counts. The chain carries TRBV6-7 and TRBJ1-6; 8 positions agree with TRBD1. TRBV6-7 is sorted into the ORF group, with uncertain function. The CDR3 is 16 amino acids. J was trimmed by 9 bases and V by 8 bases; bases with no gene match: 15. The CDR3 protein is CASRTIDRGVFSPLHF. CDR3 sequence (DNA): TGTGCCAGCCGAACGATCGACAGGGGCGTCTTTTCACCCCTCCACTTT.

This clonotype was recorded many times. Written as DNA, the CDR3 is TGCGCCAGCAGTGAGTCGTTGGTAGGGTCCGGGGAGCTGTTTTTT. This codes for CASSESLVGSGELFF. This sequence joins TRBV10-1 and TRBJ2-2; D uncertain. The V gene lost 0 bases and the J gene lost 6 bases, with 11 bases spanning the gap. The CDR3 length is 15 residues. Looked up from germline, CDR1 is WNHNN and CDR2 is SYGVQD (reference sequence).

This clonotype was observed many times. The chain joins TRBV3-1 to TRBJ1-5; TRBD1 aligns across 9 bases. The CDR3 extends over 15 amino acids. V was pared by 5 bases and J by 7 bases, with 9 bases of the junction left unmatched. The germline CDR1 and CDR2 sequences are LGHDT and YNNKEL (reference sequence). The CDR3 loop reads CASSTGTGNNQPQHF. CDR3 nucleotide sequence: TGTGCCAGCAGCACCGGGACAGGGAATAACCAGCCCCAGCATTTT.

This clonotype showed up many times. The rearrangement uses TRBV20-1 and TRBJ2-7; D ambiguous. CDR1 is DFQATT and CDR2 is SNEGSKA in the germline V gene (reference sequence). This CDR3 contains 16 residues. V lost 3 bases to trimming and J lost 2 bases, with 20 bases between them. The CDR3 DNA sequence: TGCAGTGCTAGCTTTTTCTTCGCAGGTGATACCTACGAGCAGTACTTC. Translating it yields CSASFFFAGDTYEQYF.

V is TRBV6-5 and J is TRBJ2-3; possible D gene TRBD2, 5 bases. From germline, CDR1 is MNHEY and CDR2 SVGAGI. The CDR3 is 17 amino acids. V lost 0 bases, J lost 1 base, and 14 bases lay in between. The CDR3 nucleotides are TGTGCCAGCAGTTACTCGAGTCCCAGCGGAGGCACAGATACGCAGTATTTT. Encoded protein: CASSYSSPSGGTDTQYF.

Many counts were recorded for this clonotype. The J gene is TRBJ2-7, the V gene TRBV7-8; D may be TRBD1 (6 bases). This CDR3 comprises 16 residues. From germline, CDR1 is SGHVS and CDR2 FQNEAQ. V was pared by 1 base and J by 5 bases, with 18 bases between. The CDR3 protein is CASSLVRLAPGDEQYF. As DNA, the CDR3 is TGTGCCAGCAGCTTAGTCCGACTCGCGCCAGGGGACGAGCAGTACTTC.

This clonotype was detected ten times or more. The chain uses TRBV28 and TRBJ2-1; tentatively, D is TRBD2 (6 bases). The V gene lost 5 bases and the J gene lost 5 bases, with 22 bases spanning the gap. Per the germline V gene, CDR1 is MDHEN and CDR2 is SYDVKM. CDR3 length equals 17 residues. The CDR3 coding sequence is TGTGCCAGCAGTGGAATGAGCGGGCTTAATTATAACAATGAGCAGTTCTTC. This codes for CASSGMSGLNYNNEQFF.

CDR3 residues: CASSQGSSYNSPLHF. The CDR3 DNA is TGTGCCAGCAGCCAAGGGAGCTCCTATAATTCACCCCTCCACTTT. The chain employs TRBV14 and TRBJ1-6; D gene uncertain. Trimming removed 1 base from V and 0 bases from J, with 4 bases in between. This CDR3 region has 15 residues. Germline V gene lookup returns CDR1 SGHDN and CDR2 FVKESK.

This clonotype has at least ten counts. J is TRBJ2-1 and V is TRBV3-1; TRBD2 aligns across 11 bases. This CDR3 comprises 15 residues. Germline V gene data show CDR1 as LGHDT and CDR2 as YNNKEL (reference sequence). Trimming at V came to 8 bases and at J to 4 bases, leaving 7 bases not matched to a gene. CDR3 nucleotides: TGTGCCAGCGGCTACGGGACTAGCGGTTACAATGAGCAGTTCTTC. It codes for CASGYGTSGYNEQFF.

The sample holds many counts of this clonotype. J is TRBJ2-7 and V is TRBV7-9; 8 bases match TRBD1. Germline-derived CDR1 and CDR2 are SEHNR and FQNEAQ (reference sequence). The CDR3 sequence is 15 residues long. The V gene end was trimmed by 4 bases and the J gene end by 2 bases; junction bases not matched to a gene: 7. The CDR3 is CASSSGQAETYEQYF. The DNA of the CDR3 is TGTGCCAGCAGCTCGGGACAGGCAGAGACCTACGAGCAGTACTTC.

This clonotype showed up many times. This rearrangement joins TRBV2 to TRBJ2-1, with D possibly matching TRBD1 (6 bases). V lost 4 bases to trimming and J lost 15 bases, with 19 bases between them. Looked up from germline, CDR1 is SNHLY and CDR2 is FYNNEI. This CDR3 comprises 13 residues. The CDR3 nucleotides read TGTGCCAGCAGTGTCAGGGGTCCCCTCAAGCGGTTCTTC. It codes for CASSVRGPLKRFF.

This clonotype was observed at least ten times. The gene calls are TRBV12-3 or TRBV12-4 and TRBJ2-1; 11 bases map to TRBD2. The ends lost 6 bases at V and 8 bases at J; junction bases unmatched: 9. This CDR3 spans 15 amino acids. DNA for the CDR3: TGTGCCAGCAGGCCCGGGACTAGCGGTTTATATGAGCAGTTCTTC. Residues: CASRPGTSGLYEQFF.

On this clonotype itself: This sequence may be a read error, since a much larger clone differs from it by one base. The chain employs TRBV12-3 or TRBV12-4 and TRBJ1-2; D is unclear. This CDR3 has 14 amino acids. CDR3 amino acids: CTSSLSEQNYGYTF. Written as DNA, the CDR3 is TGTACCAGCAGTTTAAGCGAACAGAACTATGGCTACACCTTC.

The J gene is TRBJ1-5, the V gene TRBV30; TRBD1 might be the D (6 bases). Trimming stripped 0 bases from V and 1 base from J, with 13 bases between. The germline gives CDR1 GTSNPN, CDR2 SVGIG (reference sequence). CDR3 length: 16 amino acids. This CDR3 reads CAWSVAGGGSNQPQHF. The DNA for the CDR3 is TGTGCCTGGAGTGTGGCAGGAGGGGGGAGCAATCAGCCCCAGCATTTT.

Here the CDR3 reads CASSLKPSPRVDEKLFF. The CDR3 bases are TGTGCCAGCAGCTTGAAACCCTCACCGAGGGTAGATGAAAAACTGTTTTTT. The gene calls are TRBV5-4 and TRBJ1-4, with no clear D. Trimming removed 1 base at V and 6 bases at J, with 19 bases between. This CDR3 is 17 amino acids long. The germline V gene has CDR1 SGHNT and CDR2 YYREEE (reference sequence).

This clonotype was seen a handful of times. One junction end does not reproduce the germline sequence, and a read error may be involved. The V and J genes are TRBV20-1 and TRBJ1-1; the D gene is possibly TRBD1 (6 bases). CDR3 length: 11 residues. CDR1 is DFQATT and CDR2 is SNEGSKA in the germline V gene (reference sequence). The CDR3 reads CSGDMNAEAFF. The CDR3 bases are TGCAGTGGGGACATGAACGCTGAAGCTTTCTTT.

The table lists this clonotype with many counts. The rearrangement joins TRBV6-1 to TRBJ2-7, with unresolved D. The CDR3 sequence is 11 residues long. V was shortened by 10 bases and J by 1 base, with 8 bases between the two germline ends. Germline V gene data show CDR1 as MNHNS and CDR2 as SASEGT. In nucleotides, the CDR3 is TGTGCCACCTTGAGATCCTACGAGCAGTACTTC. Residues: CATLRSYEQYF.